The clone carrying this TCR beta chain was seen a few times. The target antigen is unknown. The data are from a study of cytomegalovirus exposure and HLA in healthy donors. Study-wide points: Presence/absence analyses assumed roughly uniform sequencing depth across donors. High specificity and sensitivity for cytomegalovirus status were reported for the classifier.

The ends were cut back, 5 bases at V and 0 bases at J, with 14 bases in the middle. The CDR3 has 15 amino acids. Germline CDR1 and CDR2: SEHNR and FQNEAQ (reference sequence). 13 Jbeta primers and 60 Vbeta primers were used for the PCR. Assay used: immunoSEQ multiplex PCR; TCRdb lists only in-frame clones, some missing. This table has about 120,000 clones, roughly 9% appearing once. V and J are TRBV7-9 and TRBJ2-7; no firm D call. This clonotype was obtained from a woman aged 40 to 50 in good health and CMV-seropositive. The specimen was PBMCs. The CDR3 coding sequence is TGTGCCAGCAGCCCCAGAGGTCGCCGCTCCTACGAGCAGTACTTC. Protein sequence: CASSPRGRRSYEQYF.